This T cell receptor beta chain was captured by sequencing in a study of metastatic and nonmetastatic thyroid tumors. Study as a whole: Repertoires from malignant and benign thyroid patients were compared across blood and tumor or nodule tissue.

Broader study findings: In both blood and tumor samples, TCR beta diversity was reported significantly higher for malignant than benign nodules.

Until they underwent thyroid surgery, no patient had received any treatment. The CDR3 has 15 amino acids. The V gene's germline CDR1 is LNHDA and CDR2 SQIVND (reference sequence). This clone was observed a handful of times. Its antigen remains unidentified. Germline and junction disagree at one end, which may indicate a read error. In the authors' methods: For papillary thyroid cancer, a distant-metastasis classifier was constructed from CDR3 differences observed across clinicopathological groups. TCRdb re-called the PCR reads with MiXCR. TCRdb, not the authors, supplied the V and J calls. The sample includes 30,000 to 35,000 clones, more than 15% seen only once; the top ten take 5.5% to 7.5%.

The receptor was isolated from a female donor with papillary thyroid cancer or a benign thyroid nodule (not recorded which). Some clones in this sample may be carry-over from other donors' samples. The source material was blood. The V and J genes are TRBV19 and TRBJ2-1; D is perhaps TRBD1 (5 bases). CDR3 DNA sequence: TGTGTCAGTAGGCCCGACAGTGGGAAGTACAATGAGCAGTTCTTC. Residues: CVSRPDSGKYNEQFF.